This paragraph covers one T cell receptor (beta chain) sequence. The antigen is undetermined. The junction departs from germline at one end; a sequencing error may be responsible. This record comes from a study of cytomegalovirus exposure and HLA in healthy donors. Regarding the study as a whole: V segments that were indistinguishable, TRBV6-2 and TRBV6-3 among them, were omitted from analysis.

A multiplex PCR was run with 60 Vbeta primers and 13 Jbeta primers. Method: immunoSEQ multiplex PCR; TCRdb's copy keeps in-frame clones and lacks some. The data hold some 150,000 clones, with 70% observed a single time. The CDR3 runs to 14 residues. The germline V gene has CDR1 SQVTM and CDR2 ANQGSEA. The rearrangement joins TRBV29-1 to TRBJ1-2; 10 nucleotides line up with TRBD1. The sequenced material came from PBMCs. This TCR derives from a woman aged 60-70 years in good health and CMV-seropositive. The CDR3 bases are TGCAGCTCGGGAGAGGGACAGGGGTTCTATGGCTACTCCTTC. It codes for CSSGEGQGFYGYSF.